This TCR beta chain emerged from a study of T-cell reconstitution after alpha-beta-depleted transplantation in children listed by TCRdb under 2016. Background on the whole study: Using TCR repertoire profiling, the study quantitatively followed how T-cell immune reconstitution unfolded in children after TCRalphabeta/CD19-depleted allogeneic hematopoietic cell transplantation.

The CDR3, cysteine through phenylalanine, is 18 amino acids long. Only the CDR3 part of the read is kept: 54 bases, read in frame from the first base. Library generation was performed with PCR. TCRdb shows the sequencer as Illumina HiSeq 2500. Molecular barcoding was employed in the preparation of TCR libraries, with unique molecular identifiers being used to normalize TCRbeta repertoire quantification. TCRdb redid the processing of the public reads, applying fastp at Q25 and MiXCR, and retained in-frame beta chains. All rows with the same CDR3 protein become a single entry with the most common DNA and genes. Here the sample has about 470,000 distinct CDR3 sequences; 43% occur a single time. Approximately 25% of the sample comes from the top ten. Concerning this clonotype itself: Its specific antigen is unknown. Just one base apart from a much larger clone, this may be a read error.

The full study reports these points: Hyperexpanded clone frequencies declined over subsequent months; after one year, T-cell counts and TCRbeta diversity were mostly attributed to newly produced T cells. In some patients, the high TCRbeta diversity seen at day 60 was put down to recipient T cells and intrathymic progenitors that had survived conditioning. Apparently early alphabetaT-cell count recovery about two months after transplant reportedly relied on only several hundred rapidly expanded clones derived from non-depleted graft cells.

Taken with the paper, the label for treatment or condition translates to: allogeneic hematopoietic cell transplantation with graft depleted of TCRalphabeta T cells and CD19 B cells. TCRalphabeta/CD19-depleted allogeneic hematopoietic cell grafts were given to the transplant recipients, all of whom were children. This sequence originates from a girl aged 2-10 years with aplastic anemia, due to receive a stem cell transplant. The source material was PBMCs, sampled before TCRalphabeta/CD19-depleted stem cell transplant. The chain is assembled from TRBV12-3 or TRBV12-4 and TRBJ2-6; the D element might be TRBD1 or TRBD2, as each aligns at 5 bases. The CDR3 amino acid sequence is: CTSSSTRGVRSGANVLTF. At the DNA level, the sequence is TGTACCAGCAGTTCAACTAGGGGAGTTCGCTCTGGGGCCAACGTCCTGACTTTC.